Listed below are T cell receptor beta chains from one sample, sequenced in a study of T-cell reconstitution after alpha-beta-depleted transplantation in children. TCRdb reprocessed the PCR reads with MiXCR, giving one entry per CDR3 protein. The sample has hundreds of thousands of distinct CDR3 sequences, roughly 16% seen once. The sample consisted of PBMCs, mostly from graft donor cells, taken 360 days after TCRalphabeta/CD19-depleted stem cell transplant. These receptor sequences come from a male patient younger than 18 who had a stem cell transplant for acute lymphoblastic leukemia, so the T cells may come from the graft donor. Each CDR3 is given without its conserved first and last residue.

v_call	j_call	cdr3_aa
TRBV20-1	TRBJ2-7	SASGGSIHEQY
TRBV9	TRBJ2-7	ASSGNTGGPYEQY
TRBV3-1	TRBJ1-2	ASSQSTGVGYT
TRBV5-6	TRBJ2-7	ASSLDPGREQY
TRBV20-1	TRBJ2-2	SASLAGGNTGELF
TRBV9	TRBJ1-5	ASSGGTGDQPQH
TRBV5-1	TRBJ2-3	ASSFTSSTDTQY
TRBV3-1	TRBJ2-1	ASENGLLHNEQF
TRBV12-2	TRBJ2-7	ASRLVPAGLSQYEQY
TRBV4-2	TRBJ1-1	ASSQDAGRENTEAF
TRBV20-1	TRBJ2-1	SARDRYDEQF
TRBV14	TRBJ2-4	ASSRTSGSKNIQY
TRBV14	TRBJ1-4	ASSQAKEETNEKLF
TRBV29-1	TRBJ2-7	SVAPGAYEQY
TRBV5-1	TRBJ1-6	ASSLEGTPLH
TRBV28	TRBJ2-3	ASMTIGGTDTQY